This T cell receptor beta chain was sequenced in a study of T cell repertoires and HLA-DP antigens. The primer mix covered 54 TRBV segments and 13 TRBJ segments. The protocol was immunoSEQ multiplex PCR, while the TCRdb copy is restricted to in-frame clones and leaves out a portion. The table lists over 100,000 clones, 80% to 95% of them singletons. Worth noting for this clone: Its antigen is unidentified.

The CDR3 totals 14 residues. Germline loops: CDR1 SGHDT, CDR2 YYEEEE. The ends were cut back, 4 bases at V and 7 bases at J, with 17 bases in the middle. The gene calls are TRBV5-6 and TRBJ2-5; TRBD2 is a possible D gene (6 bases). This TCR was sampled from a woman aged 18-30 years in good health and CMV-seronegative. The sequencing input was CD4+ T cells from PBMCs. CDR3 bases: TGTGCCAGCAGCCCGGTGGGGGGAAGCTGGACCCAGTACTTC. The encoded protein is CASSPVGGSWTQYF.